The source of this T cell receptor (beta chain) is a study of T cell responses to AZD1222 COVID-19 vaccine. Profiling relied on immunoSEQ multiplex PCR, and the TCRdb table lists in-frame clones only, not all of them. There are approximately 150,000 clones in the sample; approximately 92% occur only once, and approximately 1.5% lies in the top ten. There are 14 residues in the CDR3. CDR1 and CDR2 (germline): LGHNA, YNFKEQ. Trimming took off 0 bases at V and 4 bases at J, with 9 bases between the two ends. This clone was recorded once. The chain is built from TRBV4-2 and TRBJ1-1; no firm D call. This clonotype was sampled from an adult in good health. Sequences were derived from peripheral blood, sampled on day 0 of AZD1222 vaccination. DNA for the CDR3: TGTGCCAGCAGCCAAGATATTCAAGGCACTGAAGCTTTCTTT. This codes for CASSQDIQGTEAFF.